These T cell receptor beta chains were read from a single sample in a study of shared clonotypes between healthy human individuals. The data were produced by immunoSEQ multiplex PCR, yet TCRdb's version contains in-frame clones alone and is incomplete. The sample shows 1 million to 1.3 million clones, more than 75% of them seen only once. The material sequenced was memory CD4+ T cells from PBMCs. These receptors all come from a man between 18 and 35 years old in good health. Some clones in this sample may be carry-over from other donors' samples. Each CDR3 is given with its conserved first and last residue. The order of the fields is clone size, J gene, D gene, V gene, CDR3 protein, CDR3 DNA. D genes are given only for firm matches. Not all rows give a size; the values are once, few, many and, for expanded clones, a class.

size: -; J: TRBJ1-2; D: -; V: TRBV5-5; CDR3: CASTTTPRGHGYTF; DNA: TGTGCCAGCACCACGACGCCCAGGGGCCATGGCTACACCTTC
size: once; J: TRBJ1-6; D: -; V: TRBV11-2; CDR3: CASSHPLGGALHF; DNA: TGTGCCAGCAGCCATCCCCTAGGTGGGGCCCTCCACTTT
size: -; J: TRBJ2-7; D: TRBD2; V: TRBV5-1; CDR3: CASSLAPGLVSSYEQYF; DNA: TGCGCCAGCAGCTTGGCCCCGGGACTAGTTAGCTCCTACGAGCAGTACTTC
size: -; J: TRBJ2-1; D: TRBD2; V: TRBV27; CDR3: CASSLGLAVYNEQFF; DNA: TGTGCCAGCAGTTTGGGACTAGCGGTTTACAATGAGCAGTTCTTC
size: -; J: TRBJ2-1; D: -; V: TRBV7-3; CDR3: CASSTGGEQFF; DNA: TGTGCCAGCTCGACTGGGGGTGAGCAGTTCTTC
size: -; J: TRBJ2-5; D: -; V: TRBV10-3; CDR3: CAISRPNQETQYF; DNA: TGTGCCATCAGTAGGCCCAACCAAGAGACCCAGTACTTC
size: -; J: TRBJ1-3; D: -; V: TRBV10-3; CDR3: CAISETAGNTIYF; DNA: TGTGCCATCAGTGAGACAGCTGGAAACACCATATATTTT
size: -; J: TRBJ1-1; D: TRBD1; V: TRBV28; CDR3: CATKGRGNHMNTEAFF; DNA: TGTGCCACCAAGGGCAGGGGGAACCATATGAACACTGAAGCTTTCTTT
size: -; J: TRBJ2-2; D: -; V: TRBV28; CDR3: CASSPTSTGELFF; DNA: TGTGCCAGCAGCCCAACTAGCACCGGGGAGCTGTTTTTT
size: few; J: TRBJ2-6; D: -; V: TRBV7-6; CDR3: CASSKGVGRANVLTF; DNA: TGTGCCAGCAGCAAGGGGGTCGGGAGGGCCAACGTCCTGACTTTC
size: -; J: TRBJ1-2; D: -; V: TRBV19; CDR3: CASNPRHDYGYTF; DNA: TGTGCCAGTAACCCACGGCACGACTATGGCTACACCTTC
size: -; J: TRBJ1-1; D: -; V: TRBV29-1; CDR3: CSVKYNTEAFF; DNA: TGCAGCGTTAAGTACAACACTGAAGCTTTCTTT
size: many; J: TRBJ1-2; D: -; V: TRBV5-4; CDR3: CASSWGKEGNYGYTF; DNA: TGTGCCAGCAGCTGGGGCAAGGAGGGAAACTATGGCTACACCTTC
size: -; J: TRBJ2-7; D: -; V: TRBV5-1; CDR3: CASSLAIGQWYEQYF; DNA: TGCGCCAGCAGCTTGGCGATCGGACAATGGTACGAGCAGTACTTC
size: once; J: TRBJ2-5; D: TRBD2; V: TRBV27; CDR3: CASSPRGSGILEETQYF; DNA: TGTGCCAGCAGTCCCCGAGGTAGCGGGATTTTGGAAGAGACCCAGTACTTC
size: -; J: TRBJ2-2; D: -; V: TRBV6-5; CDR3: CASSYPARANTGELFF; DNA: TGTGCCAGCAGCTACCCGGCACGGGCGAACACCGGGGAGCTGTTTTTT
size: once; J: TRBJ2-2; D: -; V: TRBV7-2; CDR3: CASSFSPGTLNTGELFF; DNA: TGTGCCAGCAGCTTCTCCCCGGGGACATTGAACACCGGGGAGCTGTTTTTT
size: -; J: TRBJ1-5; D: TRBD1; V: TRBV18; CDR3: CASSPGQLSNQPQHF; DNA: TGTGCCAGCTCACCGGGACAGCTCAGCAATCAGCCCCAGCATTTT
size: -; J: TRBJ2-3; D: TRBD2; V: TRBV6-5; CDR3: CASSRTGLAAQYF; DNA: TGTGCCAGCAGCCGAACCGGACTAGCAGCGCAGTATTTT
size: -; J: TRBJ1-5; D: -; V: TRBV9; CDR3: CASSPRDTGNQPQHF; DNA: TGTGCCAGCAGCCCTCGGGACACGGGCAATCAGCCCCAGCATTTT
size: -; J: TRBJ2-2; D: -; V: TRBV28; CDR3: CASSLGLFSTGELFF; DNA: TGTGCCAGCAGTTTAGGTCTCTTTAGCACCGGGGAGCTGTTTTTT
size: -; J: TRBJ1-1; D: -; V: TRBV30; CDR3: CAWSVRGGAEAFF; DNA: TGTGCCTGGAGTGTAAGAGGGGGGGCTGAAGCTTTCTTT
size: few; J: TRBJ2-5; D: -; V: TRBV28; CDR3: CASSLWASQETQYF; DNA: TGTGCCAGCAGTTTATGGGCCTCACAAGAGACCCAGTACTTC
size: -; J: TRBJ1-2; D: -; V: TRBV2; CDR3: CATTTPRIYGYTF; DNA: TGTGCCACAACGACCCCCAGGATATATGGCTACACCTTC
size: -; J: TRBJ1-1; D: -; V: TRBV7-9; CDR3: CASSLALGGYTEAFF; DNA: TGTGCCAGCAGCTTAGCGCTCGGAGGATACACTGAAGCTTTCTTT
size: -; J: TRBJ2-3; D: -; V: TRBV5-1; CDR3: CASSVDRDTQYF; DNA: TGCGCCAGCAGCGTAGACCGAGATACGCAGTATTTT
size: -; J: TRBJ1-2; D: TRBD1; V: TRBV6-1; CDR3: CASSADRSNYGYTF; DNA: TGTGCCAGCAGTGCGGACAGGAGTAACTATGGCTACACCTTC
size: -; J: TRBJ2-1; D: TRBD2; V: TRBV10-3; CDR3: CAIREGLAGEYNEQFF; DNA: TGTGCCATCAGGGAAGGACTAGCGGGCGAATACAATGAGCAGTTCTTC
size: -; J: TRBJ1-2; D: -; V: TRBV5-1; CDR3: CASSPRTFTTTIGYTF; DNA: TGCGCCAGCAGCCCCCGGACATTTACTACTACTATTGGCTACACCTTC
size: -; J: TRBJ2-3; D: TRBD2; V: TRBV5-1; CDR3: CASSLAAGGSDTQYF; DNA: TGCGCCAGCAGCTTGGCGGCGGGAGGGTCAGATACGCAGTATTTT
size: -; J: TRBJ1-3; D: -; V: TRBV25-1; CDR3: CASKQGGGNTIYF; DNA: TGTGCCAGCAAACAGGGTGGTGGAAACACCATATATTTT
size: -; J: TRBJ2-7; D: -; V: TRBV6-1; CDR3: CASSAPPYEQYF; DNA: TGTGCCAGCAGTGCCCCTCCCTACGAGCAGTACTTC
size: -; J: TRBJ1-5; D: -; V: TRBV28; CDR3: CASRGGQHGAQPQHF; DNA: TGTGCCAGCAGGGGCGGACAACACGGAGCTCAGCCCCAGCATTTT
size: -; J: TRBJ1-4; D: -; V: TRBV7-2; CDR3: CASSLVGVANEKLFF; DNA: TGTGCCAGCAGCTTAGTCGGGGTGGCTAATGAAAAACTGTTTTTT
size: -; J: TRBJ1-2; D: -; V: TRBV4-3; CDR3: CASSQDLAFYGYTF; DNA: TGCGCCAGCAGCCAAGATCTCGCCTTTTATGGCTACACCTTC
size: once; J: TRBJ1-4; D: -; V: TRBV28; CDR3: CASLRGNGEKLFF; DNA: TGTGCCAGCTTAAGGGGTAATGGTGAAAAACTGTTTTTT
size: -; J: TRBJ1-4; D: TRBD1; V: TRBV7-9; CDR3: CASSRSGQEKLFF; DNA: TGTGCCAGCAGCAGATCGGGACAGGAAAAACTGTTTTTT
size: many; J: TRBJ1-1; D: -; V: TRBV7-2; CDR3: CASSPGGARRGTEAFF; DNA: TGTGCCAGCAGCCCCGGGGGAGCCCGAAGGGGCACTGAAGCTTTCTTT
size: -; J: TRBJ2-7; D: -; V: TRBV7-2; CDR3: CASSLASSGSYEQYF; DNA: TGTGCCAGCAGCTTAGCCAGTAGCGGATCCTACGAGCAGTACTTC
size: -; J: TRBJ2-3; D: -; V: TRBV30; CDR3: CAWSPGRGTQYF; DNA: TGTGCCTGGAGTCCGGGCCGCGGTACGCAGTATTTT
size: few; J: TRBJ2-1; D: -; V: TRBV14; CDR3: CASSPLRLARNYEQFF; DNA: TGTGCCAGCAGCCCCCTCCGGCTAGCGCGGAATTACGAGCAGTTCTTC
size: -; J: TRBJ2-3; D: -; V: TRBV28; CDR3: CASTHPGATTDTQYF; DNA: TGTGCCAGCACTCACCCGGGGGCGACTACAGATACGCAGTATTTT
size: -; J: TRBJ1-2; D: -; V: TRBV5-1; CDR3: CASSGGQNWNYGYTF; DNA: TGCGCCAGCAGCGGTGGACAGAACTGGAACTATGGCTACACCTTC
size: -; J: TRBJ2-1; D: -; V: TRBV2; CDR3: CASSESLYNEQFF; DNA: TGTGCCAGCAGTGAAAGCCTATACAATGAGCAGTTCTTC
size: once; J: TRBJ1-5; D: TRBD1; V: TRBV19; CDR3: CASSKTGETLSNQPQHF; DNA: TGTGCCAGTAGCAAGACAGGGGAGACCCTTAGCAATCAGCCCCAGCATTTT
size: -; J: TRBJ1-1; D: -; V: TRBV5-1; CDR3: CTSSLRTGSNTEAFF; DNA: TGCACCAGCAGCTTGCGAACAGGATCGAACACTGAAGCTTTCTTT
size: -; J: TRBJ1-4; D: TRBD1; V: TRBV6-6; CDR3: CASSRSTGVNEKLFF; DNA: TGTGCCAGCAGCCGGTCGACAGGGGTAAATGAAAAACTGTTTTTT
size: -; J: TRBJ1-2; D: -; V: TRBV9; CDR3: CASSVGVTSNYGYTF; DNA: TGTGCCAGCAGCGTGGGAGTTACCTCTAACTATGGCTACACCTTC
size: -; J: TRBJ1-5; D: TRBD1; V: TRBV6-5; CDR3: CASSGSGRGSQPQHF; DNA: TGTGCCAGCAGTGGATCTGGCAGGGGGAGTCAGCCCCAGCATTTT
size: -; J: TRBJ1-2; D: TRBD1; V: TRBV5-1; CDR3: CASSLDREGSYTF; DNA: TGCGCCAGCAGCTTAGACAGGGAAGGGAGCTACACCTTC
size: -; J: TRBJ1-1; D: -; V: TRBV29-1; CDR3: CSVLGVTEAFF; DNA: TGCAGCGTTTTGGGGGTTACTGAAGCTTTCTTT